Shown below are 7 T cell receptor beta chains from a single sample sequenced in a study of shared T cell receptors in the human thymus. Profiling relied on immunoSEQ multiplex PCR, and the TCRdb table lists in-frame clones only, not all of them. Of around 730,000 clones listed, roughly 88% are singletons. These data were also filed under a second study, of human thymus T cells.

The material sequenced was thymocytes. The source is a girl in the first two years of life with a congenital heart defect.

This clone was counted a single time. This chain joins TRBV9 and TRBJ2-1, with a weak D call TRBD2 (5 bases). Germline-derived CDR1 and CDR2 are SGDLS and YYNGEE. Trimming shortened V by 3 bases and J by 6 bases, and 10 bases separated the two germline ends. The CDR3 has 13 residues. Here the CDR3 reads CASSGTSLNEQFF. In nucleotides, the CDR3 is TGTGCCAGCAGCGGTACTAGTCTCAATGAGCAGTTCTTC. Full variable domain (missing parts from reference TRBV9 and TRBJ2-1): DSGVTQTPKHLITATGQRVTLRCSPRSGDLSVYWYQQSLDQGLQFLIQYYNGEERAKGNILERFSAQQFPDLHSELNLSSLELGDSALYFCASSGTSLNEQFFGPGTRLTVL.

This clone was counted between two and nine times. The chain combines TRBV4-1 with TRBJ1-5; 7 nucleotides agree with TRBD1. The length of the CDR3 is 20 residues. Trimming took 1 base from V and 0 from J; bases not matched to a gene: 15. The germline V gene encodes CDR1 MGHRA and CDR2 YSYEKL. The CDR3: CASSQGSPGQPNNSNQPQHF. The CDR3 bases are TGCGCCAGCAGCCAAGGATCCCCGGGACAGCCTAATAATAGCAATCAGCCCCAGCATTTT.

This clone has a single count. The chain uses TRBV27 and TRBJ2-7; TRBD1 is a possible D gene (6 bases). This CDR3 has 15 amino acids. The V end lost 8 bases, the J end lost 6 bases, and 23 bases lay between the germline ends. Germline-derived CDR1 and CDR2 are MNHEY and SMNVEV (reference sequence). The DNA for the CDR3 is TGTGCCAGCGGCCCGAAACAGGGACCCTCGGGCGAGCAGTACTTC. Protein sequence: CASGPKQGPSGEQYF.

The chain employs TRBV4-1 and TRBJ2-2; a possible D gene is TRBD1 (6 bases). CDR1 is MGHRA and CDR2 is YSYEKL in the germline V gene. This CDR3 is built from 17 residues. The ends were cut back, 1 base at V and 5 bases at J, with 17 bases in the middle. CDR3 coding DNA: TGCGCCAGCAGCCAAGTGATGGTACAGGGTGAAACCGGGGAGCTGTTTTTT. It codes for CASSQVMVQGETGELFF.

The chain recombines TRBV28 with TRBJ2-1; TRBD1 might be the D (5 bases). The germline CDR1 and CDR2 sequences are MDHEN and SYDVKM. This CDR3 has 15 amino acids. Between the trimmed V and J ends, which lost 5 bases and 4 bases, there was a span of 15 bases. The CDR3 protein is CASSPGHTGYNEQFF. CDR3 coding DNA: TGTGCCAGCAGTCCTGGACATACCGGTTACAATGAGCAGTTCTTC.

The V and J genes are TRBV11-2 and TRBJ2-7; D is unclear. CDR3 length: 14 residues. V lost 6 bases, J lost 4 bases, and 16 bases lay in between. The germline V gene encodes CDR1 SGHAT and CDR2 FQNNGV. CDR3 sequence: CASRKPGQMYEQYF. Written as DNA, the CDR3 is TGTGCCAGCAGGAAGCCGGGTCAGATGTACGAGCAGTACTTC. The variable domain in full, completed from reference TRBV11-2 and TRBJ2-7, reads EAGVAQSPRYKIIEKRQSVAFWCNPISGHATLYWYQQILGQGPKLLIQFQNNGVVDDSQLPKDRFSAERLKGVDSTLKIQPAKLEDSAVYLCASRKPGQMYEQYFGPGTRLTVT.

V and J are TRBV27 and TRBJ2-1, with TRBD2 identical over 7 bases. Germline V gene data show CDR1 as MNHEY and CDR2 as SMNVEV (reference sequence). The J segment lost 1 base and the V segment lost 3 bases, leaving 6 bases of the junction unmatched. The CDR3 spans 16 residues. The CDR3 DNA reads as TGTGCCAGCAGTTTTCGGGGGGATGGGTCCTACAATGAGCAGTTCTTC. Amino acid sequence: CASSFRGDGSYNEQFF.